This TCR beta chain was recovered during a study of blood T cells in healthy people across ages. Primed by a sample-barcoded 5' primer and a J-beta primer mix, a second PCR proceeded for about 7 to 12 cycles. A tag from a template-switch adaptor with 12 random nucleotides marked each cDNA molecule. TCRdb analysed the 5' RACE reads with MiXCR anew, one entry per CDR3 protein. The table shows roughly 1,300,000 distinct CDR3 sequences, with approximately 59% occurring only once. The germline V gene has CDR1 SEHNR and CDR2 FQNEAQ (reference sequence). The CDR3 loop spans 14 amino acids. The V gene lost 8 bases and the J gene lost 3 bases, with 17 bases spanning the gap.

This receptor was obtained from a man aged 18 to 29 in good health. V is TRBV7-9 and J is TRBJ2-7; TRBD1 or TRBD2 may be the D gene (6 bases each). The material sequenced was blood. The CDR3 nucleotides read TGTGCCAGCGCCCTGGCGGGGACACACTACGAGCAGTACTTC. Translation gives CASALAGTHYEQYF. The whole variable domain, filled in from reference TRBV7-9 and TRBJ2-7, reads DTGVSQNPRHKITKRGQNVTFRCDPISEHNRLYWYRQTLGQGPEFLTYFQNEAQLEKSRLLSDRFSAERPKGSFSTLEIQRTEQGDSAMYLCASALAGTHYEQYFGPGTRLTVT.